Listed below are T cell receptor beta chains from one sample, sequenced in a study of blood T cell repertoires in COVID-19. This table comes from immunoSEQ multiplex PCR, and its TCRdb copy is limited to in-frame clones, with some not included. The sample comprises 70,000 to 95,000 clones, roughly nine tenths of which are singletons, and about 2.3% rests with the top ten. The source material was peripheral blood. Source of these receptors: a man aged 50 or older with acute or convalescent COVID-19. Both conserved end residues are part of each CDR3.

j_gene	v_gene	CDR3aa
TRBJ1-4	TRBV7-8	CASSLALSAGLFF
TRBJ1-1	TRBV28	CASMGPFNTEAFF
TRBJ2-7	TRBV7-9	CASSLSHKREVEQYF
TRBJ1-5	TRBV7-2	CASSFQGGNQPQHF
TRBJ1-1	TRBV28	CASRRQQGALTEAFF
TRBJ2-3	TRBV28	CASSSSGGASSDTQYF
TRBJ2-6	TRBV6-4	CASRDSSGANVLTF
TRBJ1-3	TRBV28	CASSSPGQGYTIYF
TRBJ2-7	TRBV7-9	CASSSRQSPYEQYF
TRBJ2-1	TRBV24-1	CATSVASYNEQFF
TRBJ1-2	TRBV24-1	CASSSGQTLLHF
TRBJ2-7	TRBV28	CASSGQGFPYEQYF
TRBJ2-3	TRBV19	CASGGGEPTDTQYF
TRBJ2-3	TRBV29-1	CSVFAGLTDTQYF
TRBJ2-2	TRBV7-7	CASSSDRSGELFF
TRBJ1-5	TRBV11-3	CASRVTGSNQPQHF
TRBJ1-3	TRBV19	CASSIARDSPSGNTIYF
TRBJ2-1	TRBV28	CASSLLAGSYNEQFF
TRBJ1-2	TRBV4-3	CASSQGTGEVVGYTF
TRBJ1-5	TRBV19	CASSIEGGRGQPQHF
TRBJ2-2	TRBV5-1	CASSFFTATGELFF
TRBJ2-1	TRBV19	CASRWQGSDNEQFF